The present T cell receptor beta chain was sequenced within a study of blood T cell repertoires in COVID-19. The V gene lost 7 bases and the J gene lost 5 bases, with 8 bases spanning the gap. The germline V gene encodes CDR1 SNHLY and CDR2 FYNNEI. CDR3 size: 11 residues. Adults between roughly 18 and 95 years of age took part from some 25 US areas. Produced via immunoSEQ multiplex PCR; TCRdb's table is partial and in-frame only. The sample lists a few hundred thousand clones; around 90% were seen once. This TCR was recovered from a woman aged 18-35 years with acute COVID-19. The specimen was PBMCs or T cells enriched from blood (not recorded which). The chain combines TRBV2 with TRBJ2-5; D unresolved. CDR3 nucleotide sequence: TGTGCCAGCACCACGAGGGAGACCCAGTACTTC. Translating it yields CASTTRETQYF.